The 26 T cell receptor beta chains below were found in one sample sequenced in a study of CD8+ T cells in alopecia areata. Treatment: oral pan-JAK inhibitor, 5-10 mg twice daily. Reverse transcribed after extraction, RNA yielded cDNA as the sequencing template. Here immunoSEQ multiplex PCR was the method, and the copy in TCRdb shows in-frame clones only, minus some. This table holds around 190,000 clones, 60% found once. Sequences were derived from CD4+ T cells sorted from blood, sampled at week 24, from a patient treated with tofacitinib. The receptor set was obtained from a human donor with alopecia areata.

There are a few counts of this clone. The genes are TRBV2 and TRBJ2-1; 7 nucleotides align to TRBD2. CDR3 length: 14 residues. CDR1 and CDR2 (germline): SNHLY, FYNNEI. V shed 2 bases, J shed 6 bases, and the junction held 4 bases outside the gene matches. CDR3 bases: TGTGCCAGCAGTGAAAGGACTAGTCGCAATGAGCAGTTCTTC. Translation gives CASSERTSRNEQFF.

This rearrangement joins TRBV30 to TRBJ2-1; 13 positions match TRBD2. Germline V CDR1 and CDR2: GTSNPN, SVGIG (reference sequence). The CDR3 is 15 residues long. Trimming removed 2 bases from V and 7 bases from J; junction bases left unmatched: 5. CDR3 bases: TGTGCCTGGAGTCGACTAGCGGGGGGCGGGAATGAGCAGTTCTTC. Translating it yields CAWSRLAGGGNEQFF.

This chain links TRBV5-1 with TRBJ2-2; no clear D. V was shortened by 0 bases and J by 0 bases, with 6 bases between the two germline ends. The CDR3 is 15 amino acids. Germline values: CDR1 SGHRS, CDR2 YFSETQ. Here the CDR3 DNA reads TGCGCCAGCAGCTTGGGATCAGCGAACACCGGGGAGCTGTTTTTT. Amino acid sequence: CASSLGSANTGELFF.

The chain employs TRBV5-1 and TRBJ2-3, with D perhaps TRBD1 (6 bases). This CDR3 spans 15 amino acids. Germline CDR1 reads SGHRS; CDR2 reads YFSETQ. Trimming took off 2 bases at V and 2 bases at J, with 12 bases between the two ends. The CDR3 reads CASSLGGDHTDTQYF. CDR3 DNA: TGCGCCAGCAGCTTAGGGGGAGATCACACAGATACGCAGTATTTT.

The chain has TRBV5-6 and TRBJ1-2; D may be TRBD1 (5 bases). The CDR3 has 12 amino acids. The ends were cut back, 0 bases at V and 8 bases at J, with 8 bases in the middle. The V gene's germline CDR1 is SGHDT and CDR2 YYEEEE. CDR3: CASSLGRDGYTF. CDR3 DNA: TGTGCCAGCAGCTTGGGCAGGGACGGCTACACCTTC.

The chain combines TRBV20-1 with TRBJ1-2, with D tentatively TRBD1 (5 bases). Germline loops: CDR1 DFQATT, CDR2 SNEGSKA (reference sequence). The CDR3 has 11 residues. V was cut by 5 bases and J by 8 bases, with 12 bases left in between. In DNA, the CDR3 is TGCAGTGCTCTCCAGGGAAGAGGCTACACCTTC. Its translation is CSALQGRGYTF.

This rearrangement joins TRBV27 to TRBJ1-2, with D perhaps matching TRBD1 (6 bases). V was clipped by 4 bases and J by 4 bases, with 16 bases between them. CDR3 length equals 15 residues. Germline V gene lookup returns CDR1 MNHEY and CDR2 SMNVEV (reference sequence). The DNA for the CDR3 is TGTGCCAGCAGTTCGAAGTACGCGGGGGCCTATGGCTACACCTTC. Its protein product is CASSSKYAGAYGYTF.

Within the sample, this clone is medium-sized. J is TRBJ2-1 and V is TRBV14, with a tentative D call TRBD1 (6 bases). Germline V gene sequence: CDR1 SGHDN, CDR2 FVKESK. Deletions cut 3 bases from V and 7 bases from J, with 13 bases between. The CDR3 consists of 14 residues. The DNA of the CDR3 is TGTGCCAGCAGCCATATGGGGGCAACTAATGAGCAGTTCTTC. This codes for CASSHMGATNEQFF.

On this clone: Other nucleotide sequences from this sample produce the same CDR3. J is TRBJ1-1 and V is TRBV29-1; D is uncertain. Trimming shortened V by 3 bases and J by 1 base, and 6 bases separated the two germline ends. Germline CDR1 reads SQVTM; CDR2 reads ANQGSEA. This CDR3 comprises 12 residues. CDR3 protein: CSVDTRNTEAFF. The CDR3 bases are TGCAGCGTTGATACGAGGAACACTGAAGCTTTCTTT.

This clone showed up just a few times. The chain links TRBV19 to TRBJ2-5; D is tentatively TRBD1 or TRBD2 (6 bases each). The germline gives CDR1 LNHDA, CDR2 SQIVND (reference sequence). The CDR3 is 13 amino acids. V gave up 7 bases and J gave up 5 bases, with 14 bases separating them. CDR3 sequence (DNA): TGTGCCAGTACCGACGGGGGCCGGGAGACCCAGTACTTC. Its protein is CASTDGGRETQYF.

Notes on this clone: In the same sample, other DNA sequences code for this CDR3. The chain links TRBV29-1 to TRBJ1-1; D remains unclear. V dropped 6 bases and J dropped 2 bases, with 7 bases sitting between them. The germline gives CDR1 SQVTM, CDR2 ANQGSEA. The CDR3 extends over 11 amino acids. The CDR3 spells CSVTQNTEAFF. The CDR3 DNA follows: TGCAGCGTCACTCAAAACACTGAAGCTTTCTTT.

The V gene is TRBV29-1, the J gene TRBJ2-7, with TRBD1 matching 7 bases. The ends lost 4 bases at V and 0 bases at J; junction bases unmatched: 6. The CDR3 is 14 residues long. Per the germline V gene, CDR1 is SQVTM and CDR2 is ANQGSEA. This chain's CDR3 is CSVGGTVDSYEQYF. Here the CDR3 DNA reads TGCAGCGTTGGGGGGACAGTTGACTCCTACGAGCAGTACTTC.

This clone was seen a single time. In DNA form, the CDR3 reads TGCGCCAGCAGCCCCGTATCGACAGGTTCCATGAACACTGAAGCTTTCTTT. Amino acid sequence: CASSPVSTGSMNTEAFF. The chain is built from TRBV5-1 and TRBJ1-1, with D possibly matching TRBD1 (6 bases). The CDR3 runs to 17 residues. Germline V CDR1 and CDR2: SGHRS, YFSETQ. V dropped 4 bases and J dropped 0 bases, with 19 bases sitting between them. Complete variable domain (other parts from reference TRBV5-1 and TRBJ1-1): KAGVTQTPRYLIKTRGQQVTLSCSPISGHRSVSWYQQTPGQGLQFLFEYFSETQRNKGNFPGRFSGRQFSNSRSEMNVSTLELGDSALYLCASSPVSTGSMNTEAFFGQGTRLTVV.

The V gene is TRBV10-3, the J gene TRBJ1-2, with a weak D call TRBD1 (5 bases). This CDR3 has 13 amino acids. Germline-derived CDR1 and CDR2 are ENHRY and SYGVKD. V shed 6 bases and J shed 9 bases, with 17 bases lying between them. CDR3 region: CAISPQGYQSYTF. The CDR3 DNA sequence: TGTGCCATCAGCCCCCAGGGCTACCAGAGCTACACCTTC.

This clone was counted only a few times. The chain uses TRBV9 and TRBJ1-2; no clear D. This CDR3 region has 13 residues. Trimming removed 0 bases at V and 8 bases at J, with 11 bases between. Germline V gives CDR1 SGDLS, CDR2 YYNGEE. The CDR3 is CASSVGGLGGYTF. DNA for the CDR3: TGTGCCAGCAGCGTAGGCGGCCTAGGAGGCTACACCTTC.

The rearrangement links TRBV9 to TRBJ2-7; tentatively, D is TRBD1 (5 bases). CDR3 size: 14 residues. V lost 4 bases and J lost 3, with 14 bases in between. Per germline, CDR1 SGDLS and CDR2 YYNGEE. This CDR3 is CASSPRQTLYEQYF. The CDR3 DNA reads TGTGCCAGCAGCCCCCGACAGACCCTCTACGAGCAGTACTTC.

This sequence joins TRBV27 and TRBJ2-3; maybe TRBD2 (5 bases). The CDR3 contains 12 residues. The germline V gene encodes CDR1 MNHEY and CDR2 SMNVEV (reference sequence). Trimming took 6 bases from V and 1 from J, leaving 5 bases between them. The CDR3 DNA is TGTGCCAGCAGGCGGGGCACAGATACGCAGTATTTT. Translating gives CASRRGTDTQYF.

This clone turned up a few times. This sequence joins TRBV4-1 and TRBJ2-1; D is uncertain. The CDR3 is made up of 12 amino acids. Germline V gene sequence: CDR1 MGHRA, CDR2 YSYEKL. Trimming removed 0 bases at V and 9 bases at J, with 6 bases between. The CDR3 DNA follows: TGCGCCAGCAGCCAAGAGGTAGGTGAGCAGTTCTTC. Encoded protein: CASSQEVGEQFF.

V and J are TRBV2 and TRBJ2-5; D remains unclear. V shed 3 bases and J shed 5 bases, with 4 bases lying between them. The CDR3 has 11 residues. CDR1 and CDR2 (germline): SNHLY, FYNNEI. The CDR3 spells CASSEAETQYF. CDR3 sequence (DNA): TGTGCCAGCAGTGAGGCCGAGACCCAGTACTTC.

The chain carries TRBV7-2 and TRBJ2-2; TRBD2 aligns across 9 bases. Germline V gene data show CDR1 as SGHTA and CDR2 as FQGNSA. V lost 5 bases to trimming and J lost 5 bases; unmatched junction nucleotides: 3. The CDR3 has 14 amino acids. The CDR3 loop reads CASSSLAGTGELFF. The CDR3 nucleotides are TGTGCCAGCAGCAGTCTAGCGGGGACCGGGGAGCTGTTTTTT. The complete variable domain, with remaining parts taken from reference TRBV7-2 and TRBJ2-2, reads GAGVSQSPSNKVTEKGKDVELRCDPISGHTALYWYRQSLGQGLEFLIYFQGNSAPDKSGLPSDRFSAERTGGSVSTLTIQRTQQEDSAVYLCASSSLAGTGELFFGEGSRLTVL.

With respect to this clone: At one of its ends the junction is not consistent with the germline gene, which may arise from a read error. V usage is TRBV6-1 and J usage is TRBJ2-7, with 8 nucleotides matching TRBD1. CDR3 length equals 13 residues. In germline, CDR1 is MNHNS, CDR2 SASEGT. The CDR3 sequence is CASSGGQVERSNF. CDR3 DNA sequence: TGTGCCAGCAGTGGGGGACAGGTCGAGCGCTCGAACTTC.

This clone turned up a few times. This sequence joins TRBV28 and TRBJ2-3, with 8 positions matching TRBD1. V gave up 8 bases and J gave up 3 bases; unmatched junction bases: 7. CDR1 is MDHEN and CDR2 is SYDVKM in the germline V gene. The CDR3 has 14 amino acids. The CDR3, as DNA: TGTGCCAGCCTGGAGGGACAGGCGACAGATACGCAGTATTTT. This translates into CASLEGQATDTQYF.

This clone was seen a few times. The chain is built from TRBV28 and TRBJ1-5; 11 nucleotides match TRBD1. Trimming at V came to 6 bases and at J to 4 bases, leaving 5 bases not matched to a gene. The germline V gene encodes CDR1 MDHEN and CDR2 SYDVKM. The CDR3 length is 15 residues. In nucleotides, the CDR3 is TGTGCCAGCAGCTACGGGACAGGGGGAAATCAGCCCCAGCATTTT. Translating it yields CASSYGTGGNQPQHF.

This clone was counted a few times. The rearrangement uses TRBV7-2 and TRBJ2-3; no firm D call. The germline V gene has CDR1 SGHTA and CDR2 FQGNSA. The V end lost 5 bases, the J end lost 6 bases, and 12 bases lay between the germline ends. The CDR3 covers 13 residues. CDR3 nucleotide sequence: TGTGCCAGCAGCGTAACGGAGAAGGATACGCAGTATTTT. Protein product: CASSVTEKDTQYF.

This chain links TRBV5-6 with TRBJ1-2; 10 bases line up with TRBD1. CDR3 length: 15 residues. V was pared by 4 bases and J by 4 bases, with 7 bases of the junction left unmatched. The germline V gene encodes CDR1 SGHDT and CDR2 YYEEEE. The CDR3 sequence: CASSLLDRGSYGYTF. In nucleotides, the CDR3 is TGTGCCAGCAGCCTCCTGGACAGGGGGTCCTATGGCTACACCTTC.

The rearrangement joins TRBV4-3 to TRBJ2-2, with 7 bases aligning to TRBD2. The CDR3 contains 17 residues. Germline CDR1 is LGHNA and CDR2 is YSLEER. V gave up 1 base and J gave up 1 base; unmatched junction bases: 6. The CDR3 is CASSQVPAGMNTGELFF. In nucleotides, the CDR3 is TGCGCCAGCAGCCAAGTCCCAGCGGGGATGAACACCGGGGAGCTGTTTTTT.